The entry below describes one TCR beta chain. The target antigen is unknown. This specimen belongs to a study of CD8 T cells in ankylosing spondylitis. Germline lookup yields CDR1 SGHRS and CDR2 YFSETQ. The CDR3 loop spans 14 amino acids. V dropped 7 bases and J dropped 0 bases, with 10 bases sitting between them. General study findings and limits: Reportedly, disease-linked clones are significantly enriched in ankylosing spondylitis patients' matched synovial fluid. Past studies reported some motif variants in reactive arthritis synovial fluid and blood. What appeared characteristic of ankylosing spondylitis blood was a TCR beta motif of eight highly homologous variants.

MiXCR, run by TCRdb on the 5' RACE reads, gives a single entry per CDR3 protein. The table has about 340,000 distinct CDR3 sequences, 7% to 9% seen once; the top ten hold more than 14%. The chain recombines TRBV5-1 with TRBJ1-4, with unresolved D. Source material: blood, either unsorted or a sorted T cell fraction (not recorded which). This clonotype was obtained from a male donor with ankylosing spondylitis. CDR3 residues: CASAGSATNEKLFF. CDR3 bases: TGCGCCAGCGCGGGTTCTGCAACTAATGAAAAACTGTTTTTT.